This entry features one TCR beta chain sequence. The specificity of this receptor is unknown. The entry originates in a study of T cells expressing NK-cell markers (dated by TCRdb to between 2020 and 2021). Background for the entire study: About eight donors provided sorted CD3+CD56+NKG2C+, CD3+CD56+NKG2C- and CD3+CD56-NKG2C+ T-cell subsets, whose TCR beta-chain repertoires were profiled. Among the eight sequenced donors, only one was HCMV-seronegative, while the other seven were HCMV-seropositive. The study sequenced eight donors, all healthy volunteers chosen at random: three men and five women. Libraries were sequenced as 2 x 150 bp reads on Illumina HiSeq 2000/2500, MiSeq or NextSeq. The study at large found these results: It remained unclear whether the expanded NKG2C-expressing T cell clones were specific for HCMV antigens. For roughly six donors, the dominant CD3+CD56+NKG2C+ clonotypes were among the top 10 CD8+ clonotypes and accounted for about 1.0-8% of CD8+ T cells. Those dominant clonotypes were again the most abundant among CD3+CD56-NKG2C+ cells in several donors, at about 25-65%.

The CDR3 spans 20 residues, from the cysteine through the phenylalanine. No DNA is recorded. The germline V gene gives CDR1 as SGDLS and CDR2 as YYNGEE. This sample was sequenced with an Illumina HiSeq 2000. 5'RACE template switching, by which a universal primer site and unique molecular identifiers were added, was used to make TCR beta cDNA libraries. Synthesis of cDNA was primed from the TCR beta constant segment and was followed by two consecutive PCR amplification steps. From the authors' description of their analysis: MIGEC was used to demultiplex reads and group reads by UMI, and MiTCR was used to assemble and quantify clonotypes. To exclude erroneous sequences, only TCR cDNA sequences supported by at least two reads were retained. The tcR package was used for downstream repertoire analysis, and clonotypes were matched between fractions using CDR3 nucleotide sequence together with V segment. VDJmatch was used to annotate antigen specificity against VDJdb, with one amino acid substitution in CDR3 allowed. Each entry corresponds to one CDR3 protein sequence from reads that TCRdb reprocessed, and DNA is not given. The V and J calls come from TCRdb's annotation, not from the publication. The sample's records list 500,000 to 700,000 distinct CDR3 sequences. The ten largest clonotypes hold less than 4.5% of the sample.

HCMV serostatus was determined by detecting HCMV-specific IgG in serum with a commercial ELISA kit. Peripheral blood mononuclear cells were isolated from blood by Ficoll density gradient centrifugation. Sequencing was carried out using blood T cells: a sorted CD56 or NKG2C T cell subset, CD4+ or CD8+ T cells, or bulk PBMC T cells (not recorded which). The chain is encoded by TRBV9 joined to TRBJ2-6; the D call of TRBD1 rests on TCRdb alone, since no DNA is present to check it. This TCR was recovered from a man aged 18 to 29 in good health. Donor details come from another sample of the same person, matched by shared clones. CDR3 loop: CASSVAQETGGSSGANVLTF.